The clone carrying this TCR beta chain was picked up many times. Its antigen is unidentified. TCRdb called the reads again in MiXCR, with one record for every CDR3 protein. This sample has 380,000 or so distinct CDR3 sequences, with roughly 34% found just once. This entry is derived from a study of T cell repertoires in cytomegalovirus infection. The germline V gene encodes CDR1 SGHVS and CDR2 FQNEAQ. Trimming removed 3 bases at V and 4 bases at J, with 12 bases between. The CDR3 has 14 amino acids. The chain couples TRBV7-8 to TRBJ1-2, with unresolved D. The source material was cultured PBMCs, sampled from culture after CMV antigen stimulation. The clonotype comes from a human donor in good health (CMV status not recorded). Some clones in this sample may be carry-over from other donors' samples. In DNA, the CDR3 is TGTGCCAGCAGCTTTAGGCCAGATTTCTATGGCTACACCTTC. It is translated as CASSFRPDFYGYTF.